These 14 T cell receptor beta chains originate from one sample sequenced in a study of identical twins. MiXCR, applied by TCRdb to the 5' RACE reads, yields one record per CDR3 protein. Of approximately 490,000 distinct CDR3 sequences in the sample, 20% to 25% were seen once. This same sample was also taken into another study, of yellow fever vaccine responses in identical twins.

The specimen was CD4+ T cells sorted from blood. The receptors come from a woman aged 18-29 years in good health.

This sequence joins TRBV20-1 and TRBJ2-3; D is unresolved. Germline CDR1 and CDR2: DFQATT and SNEGSKA (reference sequence). The CDR3 is 12 residues long. Trimming removed 0 bases at V and 3 bases at J, with 4 bases between. CDR3 sequence (DNA): TGCAGTGCTAGAGATCAGACAGATACGCAGTATTTT. The encoded protein is CSARDQTDTQYF.

This clonotype has a handful of counts. V is TRBV18 and J is TRBJ2-5; the D gene is possibly TRBD1 (5 bases). Germline assignment: CDR1 KGHSH and CDR2 LQKENI. The CDR3 consists of 11 residues. V was trimmed by 3 bases and J by 7 bases, leaving 6 bases between them. DNA of the CDR3: TGTGCCAGCTCACCGGGGCCGACCCAGTACTTC. It encodes CASSPGPTQYF.

This clonotype was found a few times. The chain couples TRBV12-3 or TRBV12-4 to TRBJ2-1; D is perhaps TRBD2 (6 bases). V lost 4 bases, J lost 10 bases, and 20 bases lay in between. The length of the CDR3 is 15 residues. CDR3: CASSSLAPIAVEQFF. CDR3 DNA sequence: TGTGCCAGCAGTTCGTTGGCTCCGATAGCGGTCGAGCAGTTCTTC.

CDR3 amino acids: CSARPAGKDTQYF. The CDR3 DNA reads as TGCAGTGCTAGGCCAGCGGGGAAAGATACGCAGTATTTT. The V and J genes are TRBV20-1 and TRBJ2-3; 7 positions agree with TRBD2. Germline V gene lookup returns CDR1 DFQATT and CDR2 SNEGSKA (reference sequence). The length of the CDR3 is 13 residues. Germline trimming cut 3 bases from V and 5 bases from J; bases unmatched to any gene: 5.

The chain carries TRBV12-3 or TRBV12-4 and TRBJ1-1, with 7 positions matching TRBD1. The CDR3 covers 13 residues. Trimming cost V 8 bases and J 5 bases; bases outside gene matches: 8. As DNA, the CDR3 is TGTGCCAGCGGTACAGGGGTAACGACTGAAGCTTTCTTT. Translation: CASGTGVTTEAFF.

CDR3 sequence: CASSPGVGPANIQYF. CDR3 DNA sequence: TGTGCCAGCTCACCTGGTGTGGGTCCTGCTAACATTCAGTACTTC. This chain connects TRBV18 to TRBJ2-4, with no clear D. Germline CDR1 reads KGHSH; CDR2 reads LQKENI. V gave up 3 bases and J gave up 7 bases, with 16 bases separating them. The CDR3 runs to 15 residues.

This clonotype turned up a few times. The rearrangement uses TRBV5-1 and TRBJ2-1; TRBD2 agrees at 14 bases. CDR1 and CDR2 from the germline V gene are SGHRS and YFSETQ. The ends lost 4 bases at V and 0 bases at J; junction bases unmatched: 9. This CDR3 is 19 amino acids long. CDR3 DNA: TGCGCCAGCAGCCTATTGGGGACTAGCGGGGGCAGCTCCTACAATGAGCAGTTCTTC. Translated: CASSLLGTSGGSSYNEQFF.

In regard to this clonotype: A much bigger clone sits one base away, suggesting this may be a read error. CDR3 sequence reads: CASIELYYNEQFF. The CDR3 nucleotides read TGTGCCAGCATCGAACTTTACTACAATGAGCAGTTCTTC. V gene TRBV7-9 combines with J gene TRBJ2-1; no firm D call. The V end lost 7 bases, the J end lost 3 bases, and 10 bases lay between the germline ends. Germline CDR1 and CDR2: SEHNR and FQNEAQ (reference sequence). The length of the CDR3 is 13 residues.

The rearrangement uses TRBV28 and TRBJ1-1; possible D gene TRBD1, 5 bases. The germline gives CDR1 MDHEN, CDR2 SYDVKM. The CDR3 spans 14 residues. V gave up 7 bases and J gave up 6 bases, with 18 bases separating them. The CDR3 sequence: CASTLGGGFAEAFF. The DNA of the CDR3 is TGTGCCAGCACCCTGGGGGGGGGATTCGCTGAAGCTTTCTTT.

This clonotype was picked up a small number of times. The chain recombines TRBV25-1 with TRBJ1-2; 12 nucleotides align to TRBD1. CDR3 length: 16 amino acids. Germline-derived CDR1 and CDR2 are MGHDK and SYGVNS. Trimming removed 7 bases from V and 8 bases from J; junction bases left unmatched: 14. The CDR3 sequence: CASTSPGQGALEGYTF. The CDR3 DNA is TGTGCCAGCACCTCACCGGGACAGGGGGCGTTGGAGGGCTACACCTTC.

The chain links TRBV4-2 to TRBJ2-3; D is possibly TRBD2 (6 bases). Trimming cost V 4 bases and J 2 bases, with 19 bases left between them. Germline CDR1 reads LGHNA; CDR2 reads YNFKEQ. The CDR3 loop spans 17 amino acids. The CDR3 nucleotides are TGTGCCAGCAGCCTTGACCTCGGACTAAAAACCACAGATACGCAGTATTTT. Protein product: CASSLDLGLKTTDTQYF.

The sample holds a few counts of this clonotype. The chain links TRBV12-3 or TRBV12-4 to TRBJ2-7, with 10 nucleotides matching TRBD2. The V and J ends lost 5 bases and 3 bases, in that order; junction bases with no gene match: 4. The CDR3 consists of 14 residues. The CDR3 DNA reads as TGTGCCAGCAGTACCTCTAGCGGGAGCTACGAGCAGTACTTC. Its translation: CASSTSSGSYEQYF.

This clonotype was found a few times. The germline gene is not matched at one end of the junction; a read error may be the cause. The chain employs TRBV19 and TRBJ2-6, with D perhaps TRBD1 (6 bases). The CDR3 extends over 15 amino acids. Per germline, CDR1 LNHDA and CDR2 SQIVND (reference sequence). CDR3 amino acids: CASRGSLAGANVLTF. For the CDR3, the DNA is TGTGCTAGTAGGGGGTCTCTCGCCGGGGCCAACGTCCTGACTTTC.

The chain uses TRBV5-6 and TRBJ2-5, with D perhaps given as TRBD1 or TRBD2 (5 bases each). Trimming removed 6 bases at V and 5 bases at J, with 20 bases between. The CDR3 loop spans 15 amino acids. Per the germline V gene, CDR1 is SGHDT and CDR2 is YYEEEE. CDR3 DNA sequence: TGTGCCAGCACCTCACCGGGGCTAGGGGAGGAGACCCAGTACTTC. This translates into CASTSPGLGEETQYF.